This passage covers 15 T cell receptor beta chains from one sample sequenced in a study of shared clonotypes between healthy human individuals. TCRdb's table, derived via immunoSEQ multiplex PCR, lists solely in-frame clones and lacks some. The sample contains 950,000 to 1,200,000 clones, 77% of which appear only once. Material for sequencing was memory CD4+ T cells from PBMCs. Noted subset: CD45RA-negative fraction. Receptors originate from a man aged 18 to 35 in good health. Some clones in this sample may be carry-over from other donors' samples.

The chain is built from TRBV28 and TRBJ2-5, with 10 nucleotides matching TRBD2. Trimming cost V 5 bases and J 1 base; bases outside gene matches: 1. CDR1 MDHEN and CDR2 SYDVKM come from the germline V gene. The CDR3 is 14 amino acids. The DNA for the CDR3 is TGTGCCAGCAGTCGACTAGCGGGCCAAGAGACCCAGTACTTC. Protein sequence: CASSRLAGQETQYF. Complete variable domain (other parts from reference TRBV28 and TRBJ2-5): DVKVTQSSRYLVKRTGEKVFLECVQDMDHENMFWYRQDPGLGLRLIYFSYDVKMKEKGDIPEGYSVSREKKERFSLILESASTNQTSMYLCASSRLAGQETQYFGPGTRLLVL.

Here the CDR3 DNA reads TGTGCCAGCAGCCCCCGGGTAGGGATTAACACCGGGGAGCTGTTTTTT. Protein: CASSPRVGINTGELFF. The chain joins TRBV9 to TRBJ2-2; the D is unclear. V dropped 4 bases and J dropped 2 bases, with 15 bases sitting between them. CDR3 length equals 16 residues. From germline, CDR1 is SGDLS and CDR2 YYNGEE. The variable domain in full, completed from reference TRBV9 and TRBJ2-2, reads DSGVTQTPKHLITATGQRVTLRCSPRSGDLSVYWYQQSLDQGLQFLIQYYNGEERAKGNILERFSAQQFPDLHSELNLSSLELGDSALYFCASSPRVGINTGELFFGEGSRLTVL.

A word on this clone: This specimen includes other DNA sequences encoding the same CDR3. The rearrangement links TRBV6-5 to TRBJ1-1, with D unresolved. Trimming took 0 bases from V and 1 from J, leaving 9 bases between them. Germline CDR1 is MNHEY and CDR2 is SVGAGI. The CDR3 loop spans 15 amino acids. CDR3 residues: CASSYSRRQNTEAFF. The CDR3 DNA sequence: TGTGCCAGCAGTTACTCGAGGCGCCAGAACACTGAAGCTTTCTTT.

The chain recombines TRBV29-1 with TRBJ2-7, with D unclear. The CDR3 covers 10 residues. Germline CDR1 SQVTM, CDR2 ANQGSEA. Deletions cut 8 bases from V and 1 base from J, with 6 bases between. The CDR3 protein is CSPMSYEQYF. In DNA form, the CDR3 reads TGCAGCCCGATGTCCTACGAGCAGTACTTC.

The chain combines TRBV5-4 with TRBJ2-7; 9 bases match TRBD1. Germline-derived CDR1 and CDR2 are SGHNT and YYREEE (reference sequence). J lost 0 bases, V lost 4 bases, and 8 bases had no gene match. The CDR3 contains 16 residues. CDR3 sequence: CASSQTGGLASYEQYF. For the CDR3, the DNA is TGTGCCAGCAGCCAAACAGGGGGCCTTGCCTCCTACGAGCAGTACTTC.

The chain uses TRBV5-1 and TRBJ2-3; the D gene could be TRBD1 or TRBD2 (6 bases each). The length of the CDR3 is 16 residues. Germline CDR1 reads SGHRS; CDR2 reads YFSETQ. The ends were cut back, 1 base at V and 3 bases at J, with 15 bases in the middle. The CDR3 here is CASSLWGAVETDTQYF. The CDR3 region has the DNA TGCGCCAGCAGCTTGTGGGGGGCGGTTGAAACAGATACGCAGTATTTT.

This clone has only a few counts. The genes are TRBV18 and TRBJ1-2; D unclear. Trimming stripped 6 bases from V and 2 bases from J, with 13 bases between. This CDR3 has 14 amino acids. Germline CDR1 reads KGHSH; CDR2 reads LQKENI. CDR3 nucleotides: TGTGCCAGCTCCGAGAGGACGGCGAACTATGGCTACACCTTC. Amino acids: CASSERTANYGYTF.

The chain employs TRBV6-6 and TRBJ1-2; the D is unclear. V dropped 6 bases and J dropped 8 bases, with 16 bases sitting between them. Germline V gives CDR1 MNHNY, CDR2 SVGAGI (reference sequence). This CDR3 comprises 13 residues. CDR3 amino acids: CASSYTRSGGYTF. Written as DNA, the CDR3 is TGTGCCAGCAGCTACACACGATCGGGAGGCTACACCTTC.

As DNA, the CDR3 is TGCAGCGTCCGGGTTCTTAATGAAAAACTGTTTTTT. Protein product: CSVRVLNEKLFF. The chain couples TRBV29-1 to TRBJ1-4; the D is unclear. Trimming took 6 bases from V and 4 from J, leaving 9 bases between them. Germline-derived CDR1 and CDR2 are SQVTM and ANQGSEA. The CDR3 is 12 amino acids.

This clone was counted only a few times. This CDR3 reads CASSLPQGRASPLHF. The CDR3 bases are TGTGCCAGCAGCCTTCCACAGGGAAGGGCTTCACCCCTCCACTTT. The rearrangement uses TRBV2 and TRBJ1-6; D is possibly TRBD1 (6 bases). Trimming pared 6 bases from V and 9 bases from J, leaving 18 bases between. Germline loops: CDR1 SNHLY, CDR2 FYNNEI. The CDR3 totals 15 residues.

The rearrangement links TRBV7-9 to TRBJ2-2; D is possibly TRBD1 or TRBD2 (5 bases each). The CDR3 length is 16 residues. The germline CDR1 and CDR2 sequences are SEHNR and FQNEAQ (reference sequence). Trimming pared 1 base from V and 0 bases from J, leaving 9 bases between. Here the CDR3 reads CASSLGRTPNTGELFF. CDR3 bases: TGTGCCAGCAGCTTAGGGAGGACACCGAACACCGGGGAGCTGTTTTTT.

This clone turned up a few times. The J gene is TRBJ1-1, the V gene TRBV6-1; no firm D call. The ends were cut back, 3 bases at V and 4 bases at J, with 9 bases in the middle. Germline V gives CDR1 MNHNS, CDR2 SASEGT. The length of the CDR3 is 13 residues. The CDR3 region is CASSDQVTTEAFF. CDR3 nucleotides: TGTGCCAGCAGTGATCAGGTAACCACTGAAGCTTTCTTT.

V gene TRBV7-9 combines with J gene TRBJ2-5; 7 bases agree with TRBD1. CDR3 length: 13 residues. The V and J ends lost 1 base and 5 bases, in that order; junction bases with no gene match: 1. Per germline, CDR1 SEHNR and CDR2 FQNEAQ (reference sequence). For the CDR3, the DNA is TGTGCCAGCAGCTTAGTCAGGGGGGAGACCCAGTACTTC. Amino acids: CASSLVRGETQYF.

This clone has just a few counts. The chain recombines TRBV4-2 with TRBJ1-5, with D perhaps matching TRBD1 (6 bases). The germline CDR1 and CDR2 sequences are LGHNA and YNFKEQ. With 1 base removed from V and 10 bases from J, the gap between germline ends came to 14 bases. This CDR3 has 14 residues. The CDR3 DNA reads as TGTGCCAGCAGCCAAGGGGCAGAAGGGGGTCCCCAGCATTTT. This translates into CASSQGAEGGPQHF.

The chain combines TRBV7-9 with TRBJ1-2; 8 nucleotides match TRBD1. The germline V gene encodes CDR1 SEHNR and CDR2 FQNEAQ (reference sequence). The ends lost 7 bases at V and 4 bases at J; junction bases unmatched: 8. The CDR3 is 14 residues long. As DNA, the CDR3 is TGTGCCAGCACCTTCGGACAGGGTAGCTATGGCTACACCTTC. Translating it yields CASTFGQGSYGYTF.